Following are 18 T cell receptor beta chains from one sample sequenced in a study of T cell changes during pregnancy in multiple sclerosis. Measured with immunoSEQ multiplex PCR; TCRdb has only the in-frame clones, and not every one. The data show approximately 32,000 clones, roughly nine tenths seen once. The material was CD8+ T cells from peripheral blood mononuclear cells, obtained in the second trimester of pregnancy. The receptor source for this set is a female donor with multiple sclerosis, enrolled in a pregnancy study.

CDR3 DNA: TGTGCCATCAGGGGGGGGAAGGATCATGGCTACACCTTC. Protein product: CAIRGGKDHGYTF. This chain joins TRBV10-3 and TRBJ1-2, with TRBD1 as a possible D gene (5 bases). The CDR3 sequence is 13 residues long. Between the trimmed V and J ends, which lost 6 bases and 6 bases, there was a span of 14 bases. Germline CDR1 reads ENHRY; CDR2 reads SYGVKD.

The V call is TRBV7-2, the J call TRBJ2-3; D unresolved. Germline assignment: CDR1 SGHTA and CDR2 FQGNSA. The V and J ends lost 5 bases and 6 bases respectively, with 9 bases between them. CDR3 length: 12 residues. CDR3 nucleotide sequence: TGTGCCAGCAGCCCTTATCTTGATACGCAGTATTTT. Protein product: CASSPYLDTQYF.

The V and J genes are TRBV9 and TRBJ1-1; D remains ambiguous. The germline V gene encodes CDR1 SGDLS and CDR2 YYNGEE. This CDR3 region has 14 residues. V dropped 0 bases and J dropped 3 bases, with 9 bases sitting between them. The CDR3 DNA is TGTGCCAGCAGCGTAGCTGTCGGGGACACTGAAGCTTTCTTT. This sequence encodes CASSVAVGDTEAFF.

This sequence joins TRBV29-1 and TRBJ2-1, with D tentatively TRBD1 (7 bases). Germline assignment: CDR1 SQVTM and CDR2 ANQGSEA. The CDR3 is 14 amino acids. Trimming shortened V by 4 bases and J by 6 bases, and 16 bases separated the two germline ends. CDR3 nucleotides: TGCAGCGTTGCAGGGGGGCGAACGCCCAATGAGCAGTTCTTC. This sequence encodes CSVAGGRTPNEQFF.

This chain links TRBV9 with TRBJ2-1; TRBD2 matches at 8 bases. Trimming at V came to 6 bases and at J to 10 bases, leaving 12 bases not matched to a gene. The CDR3 consists of 14 residues. In germline, CDR1 is SGDLS, CDR2 YYNGEE. CDR3 in DNA: TGTGCCAGCACACGGGGGGGTAAGCGAGGAGAGCAGTTCTTC. It encodes CASTRGGKRGEQFF.

This clone ranks as medium-sized. The chain joins TRBV27 to TRBJ1-2; 7 bases are a match to TRBD1. V lost 4 bases and J lost 5; bases outside the gene matches: 10. This CDR3 is built from 15 residues. Looked up from germline, CDR1 is MNHEY and CDR2 is SMNVEV (reference sequence). The CDR3 bases are TGTGCCAGCAGTTCGAGGACAGGTGCGCGTTATGGCTACACCTTC. Its protein product is CASSSRTGARYGYTF.

The rearrangement uses TRBV10-3 and TRBJ2-1; TRBD2 agrees at 9 bases. Trimming cost V 11 bases and J 4 bases; bases outside gene matches: 6. CDR3 length equals 13 residues. From germline, CDR1 is ENHRY and CDR2 SYGVKD. CDR3 loop: CASATSGYNEQFF. CDR3 coding DNA: TGTGCCTCCGCGACTAGCGGATACAATGAGCAGTTCTTC.

The rearrangement links TRBV7-9 to TRBJ2-1; TRBD2 matches 13 bases. CDR1 is SEHNR and CDR2 is FQNEAQ in the germline V gene (reference sequence). Trimming took 4 bases from V and 3 from J; bases not matched to a gene: 9. This CDR3 has 18 amino acids. The CDR3 coding sequence is TGTGCCAGCAGCTCACCTACTAGCGGGAGGGACTACTACAATGAGCAGTTCTTC. Protein: CASSSPTSGRDYYNEQFF.

This clone has just one count. This chain connects TRBV9 to TRBJ2-5, with 8 bases matching TRBD2. The CDR3 is 15 amino acids. V lost 1 base, J lost 2 bases, and 4 bases stayed unmatched. Germline CDR1 reads SGDLS; CDR2 reads YYNGEE. Here the CDR3 DNA reads TGTGCCAGCAGCGTAAAGCGGGGGAATCAAGAGACCCAGTACTTC. It encodes CASSVKRGNQETQYF.

V usage is TRBV7-9 and J usage is TRBJ2-7; 9 bases fit TRBD2. The germline V gene has CDR1 SEHNR and CDR2 FQNEAQ (reference sequence). V dropped 4 bases and J dropped 4; count of bases not matched to a gene: 14. CDR3 length: 17 residues. The CDR3 coding sequence is TGTGCCAGCAGCTCGGGCAGGGGGGGTCTAGCGGGATACGAGCAGTACTTC. As protein: CASSSGRGGLAGYEQYF.

The chain joins TRBV10-1 to TRBJ2-1, with TRBD2 matching over 7 bases. Germline V gene lookup returns CDR1 WNHNN and CDR2 SYGVQD (reference sequence). After removal of 0 bases from V and 9 bases from J, the junction contained 5 bases not matched to a gene. The length of the CDR3 is 14 residues. The CDR3 bases are TGCGCCAGCAGTGAGTCGGTGGGGGGGTTTGAGCAGTTCTTC. This translates into CASSESVGGFEQFF.

V and J are TRBV7-6 and TRBJ2-1, with D perhaps matching TRBD2 (6 bases). Between the trimmed V and J ends, which lost 1 base and 5 bases, there was a span of 12 bases. Germline V gives CDR1 SGHVS, CDR2 FNYEAQ. There are 15 residues in the CDR3. CDR3 sequence: CASSLGGGRNNEQFF. The CDR3 bases are TGTGCCAGCAGCTTAGGGGGAGGCCGAAACAATGAGCAGTTCTTC. The whole variable domain, remainder taken from reference TRBV7-6 and TRBJ2-1, is GAGVSQSPRYKVTKRGQDVALRCDPISGHVSLYWYRQALGQGPEFLTYFNYEAQQDKSGLPNDRFSAERPEGSISTLTIQRTEQRDSAMYRCASSLGGGRNNEQFFGPGTRLTVL.

The chain is built from TRBV27 and TRBJ1-2; TRBD1 agrees at 9 bases. The J segment lost 8 bases and the V segment lost 2 bases, leaving 3 bases of the junction unmatched. Germline lookup yields CDR1 MNHEY and CDR2 SMNVEV (reference sequence). The CDR3 has 13 amino acids. For the CDR3, the DNA is TGTGCCAGCAGTTTAGGACAGGGGATAGGCTACACCTTC. This codes for CASSLGQGIGYTF.

The chain has TRBV5-6 and TRBJ1-3, with D uncertain. CDR3 length equals 13 residues. The germline CDR1 and CDR2 sequences are SGHDT and YYEEEE. The V end was cut by 0 bases, the J end by 4 bases, with 5 bases between. CDR3 sequence (DNA): TGTGCCAGCAGCTTGGAGGAGGGAAACACCATATATTTT. Its translation is CASSLEEGNTIYF.

J is TRBJ2-3 and V is TRBV2; TRBD2 matches 11 bases. CDR3 length: 16 amino acids. The germline gives CDR1 SNHLY, CDR2 FYNNEI. The ends lost 5 bases at V and 6 bases at J; junction bases unmatched: 10. CDR3 DNA sequence: TGTGCCAGCAGTACACCCGGGACTAGCGGCGGGGATACGCAGTATTTT. Protein: CASSTPGTSGGDTQYF.

V and J are TRBV15 and TRBJ2-3; D not certain. V dropped 1 base and J dropped 1 base, with 12 bases sitting between them. Per germline, CDR1 LNHNV and CDR2 YYDKDF (reference sequence). This CDR3 region has 16 residues. In DNA, the CDR3 is TGTGCCACCAGCAGAGCCCTGCAAACGGGCACAGATACGCAGTATTTT. Amino acid sequence: CATSRALQTGTDTQYF.

J is TRBJ2-1 and V is TRBV27, with 7 bases matching TRBD1. The CDR3 spans 15 residues. The V gene end was trimmed by 4 bases and the J gene end by 3 bases; junction bases not matched to a gene: 6. Looked up from germline, CDR1 is MNHEY and CDR2 is SMNVEV (reference sequence). The CDR3 protein is CASSSRDRYYNEQFF. Here the CDR3 DNA reads TGTGCCAGCAGTTCCCGGGACAGATACTACAATGAGCAGTTCTTC.

The rearrangement joins TRBV9 to TRBJ2-1; TRBD1 aligns across 7 bases. The J segment lost 2 bases and the V segment lost 0 bases, leaving 2 bases of the junction unmatched. The CDR3 runs 15 residues. Germline lookup yields CDR1 SGDLS and CDR2 YYNGEE. DNA for the CDR3: TGTGCCAGCAGCGTAGGGACAGGCACCTACAATGAGCAGTTCTTC. This translates into CASSVGTGTYNEQFF.